The rows below give T cell receptor beta chains drawn from one sample of a study of cytomegalovirus exposure and HLA in healthy donors. Assay: immunoSEQ multiplex PCR; the TCRdb copy retains only in-frame clones and omits some. Of about 82,000 clones listed, 85% to 95% were seen once; the top ten hold 0.65% to 0.7%. Sequenced: PBMCs. These receptors all stem from a man younger than 30 in good health and CMV-seronegative. The CDR3 runs from the conserved cysteine through the conserved F or W. D genes are given only for firm matches. The size field is filled for only some rows; it gives once, few, many or a size class.

clone size,D gene,V gene,J gene,CDR3 DNA,CDR3 protein
-,-,TRBV19,TRBJ2-2,TGTGCCAGTAACCAACGGGGGAACGGCGGGGAGCTGTTTTTT,CASNQRGNGGELFF
-,-,TRBV18,TRBJ2-7,TGTGCCAGCTCATCTCCTGCTAGTGCGTTAACCTACGAGCAGTACTTC,CASSSPASALTYEQYF
-,-,TRBV7-2,TRBJ1-1,TGTGCCAGCAGCCGACGGACAGAAAACACTGAAGCTTTCTTT,CASSRRTENTEAFF
-,-,TRBV6-1,TRBJ2-4,TGTGCCAGCAGACCCGGGGAGGGGGGAGACATTCAGTACTTC,CASRPGEGGDIQYF
once,-,TRBV7-2,TRBJ1-6,TGTGCCAGCAGCCCAGGACTGATTAATTCACCCCTCCACTTT,CASSPGLINSPLHF
-,TRBD1,TRBV7-2,TRBJ2-3,TGTGCCAGCAGCTTGGTCAGGGGGTCAGATACGCAGTATTTT,CASSLVRGSDTQYF
-,TRBD1,TRBV2,TRBJ1-5,TGTGCCAGCACTAGGACAGGGGATAGCAATCAGCCCCAGCATTTT,CASTRTGDSNQPQHF
once,TRBD2,TRBV7-6,TRBJ2-1,TGTGCCAGCAGCTTAAGGTCTAGCGGGGCGAATGAGCAGTTCTTC,CASSLRSSGANEQFF
once,-,TRBV6-1,TRBJ2-7,TGTGCCAGCAGTGGACTGGCAAGGACAACCTACGAGCAGTACTTC,CASSGLARTTYEQYF
-,-,TRBV2,TRBJ2-7,TGTGCCAGCAGAACAGGGTCCTACGAGCAGTACTTC,CASRTGSYEQYF
-,TRBD2,TRBV2,TRBJ2-7,TGTGCCAGCAGTTTTTTCACTTCTAGCGGTAGAGGCGAGCAGTACTTC,CASSFFTSSGRGEQYF
once,-,TRBV29-1,TRBJ1-1,TGCAGCGTTGAAGACGGGGAGAACACTGAAGCTTTCTTT,CSVEDGENTEAFF
-,-,TRBV30,TRBJ1-5,TGTGCCTGGAACGCAGGACAGATTAATCAGCCCCAGCATTTT,CAWNAGQINQPQHF
once,-,TRBV6-6,TRBJ1-1,TGTGCCAGCATTTCCAGTACTGAAGCTTTCTTT,CASISSTEAFF
-,-,TRBV4-2,TRBJ2-2,TGTGCCAGCAGCCAAGATATTCGAGGGGGCACCGGGGAGCTGTTTTTT,CASSQDIRGGTGELFF
-,TRBD1,TRBV29-1,TRBJ2-7,TGCAGCGTTGAAGATAACAGGGGTAGGTACGAGCAGTACTTC,CSVEDNRGRYEQYF
-,-,TRBV13,TRBJ2-1,TGTGCCAGCAGCGTCGGGGACTACAATGAGCAGTTCTTC,CASSVGDYNEQFF
few,TRBD1,TRBV27,TRBJ1-2,TGTGCCAGCAGTTCCGCCCGGACAGGGAACTATGGCTACACCTTC,CASSSARTGNYGYTF
-,TRBD1,TRBV7-2,TRBJ1-1,TGTGCCAGCAGTCCTCGACAGGGGATACTGATGAACACTGAAGCTTTCTTT,CASSPRQGILMNTEAFF
once,-,TRBV9,TRBJ1-2,TGTGCCAGCAGCCAGAAGACAGCTCACTATGGCTACACCTTC,CASSQKTAHYGYTF
-,-,TRBV2,TRBJ1-5,TGTGCCAGCAGCCCCCTCACAGGGCGCAATCAGCCCCAGCATTTT,CASSPLTGRNQPQHF
-,-,TRBV5-4,TRBJ1-2,TGTGCCAGCAGCTTGAATCAGCAGCGAAACTATGGCTACACCTTC,CASSLNQQRNYGYTF
once,-,TRBV29-1,TRBJ2-1,TGCAGCGTTGGGGGCGCACAGGGGAGGCCCTACAATGAGCAGTTCTTC,CSVGGAQGRPYNEQFF
-,-,TRBV5-4,TRBJ1-2,TGTGCCAGCAGCTTGGACAGCTATGGCTACACCTTC,CASSLDSYGYTF
-,-,TRBV4-1,TRBJ1-2,TGCGCCAGCAGCCAAGACGGAGCGGGGACGGACTATGGCTACACCTTC,CASSQDGAGTDYGYTF
-,-,TRBV5-1,TRBJ2-1,TGCGCCAGCAGCCCCCAGGGAGGCTCCTACAATGAGCAGTTCTTC,CASSPQGGSYNEQFF
-,TRBD2,TRBV19,TRBJ2-2,TGTGCCAGTAGTGGAGCCGGGACTAGCGGGAGGGCCGCCGGGGAGCTGTTTTTT,CASSGAGTSGRAAGELFF
-,TRBD1,TRBV5-5,TRBJ1-5,TGTGCCAGCAGCCCAGGGGGCGGATTGGTTCAGCCCCAGCATTTT,CASSPGGGLVQPQHF
-,-,TRBV6-5,TRBJ2-3,TGTGCCAGCCGCCGGGGTGGAACCACAGATACGCAGTATTTT,CASRRGGTTDTQYF
-,-,TRBV28,TRBJ1-1,TGTGCCAGCAGTTTGGCCAGGCAGAACACTGAAGCTTTCTTT,CASSLARQNTEAFF
-,TRBD1,TRBV11-2,TRBJ2-7,TGTGCCAGCAGCCCCCAGGGGGACATTATCGACGAGCAGTACTTC,CASSPQGDIIDEQYF